One sample yielded the 22 T cell receptor beta chains listed below, sequenced in a study of molecular identifiers for immune sequencing clone quantification. TCRdb redid the calling of the PCR reads with MiXCR, one entry per CDR3 protein. Of about 500,000 distinct CDR3 sequences listed, about a fifth were seen once; the top ten hold about 0.8%. The sample consisted of naive CD8+ T cells from blood, with Jurkat cell RNA spiked in. Documented subset: FACS-sorted CD8+CD4-CCR7+CD45RA+ naive T cells. The receptor source for this set is a human donor in good health. Some libraries in this study had Jurkat cell RNA spiked in.

This clonotype was seen many times. The chain employs TRBV6-5 and TRBJ2-3; 7 nucleotides align to TRBD1. The CDR3 consists of 18 residues. V lost 2 bases, J lost 6 bases, and 17 bases stayed unmatched. Germline CDR1 and CDR2: MNHEY and SVGAGI. DNA of the CDR3: TGTGCCAGCAGTTACAAGTCCACAGGGGTTCTACTCGCGGATACGCAGTATTTT. It codes for CASSYKSTGVLLADTQYF.

This clonotype appeared many times. The genes are TRBV4-1 and TRBJ2-1; D is unresolved. The CDR3 contains 12 residues. Trimming shortened V by 1 base and J by 6 bases, and 4 bases separated the two germline ends. Germline V gene data show CDR1 as MGHRA and CDR2 as YSYEKL. The CDR3 DNA follows: TGCGCCAGCAGCCAAGGGGGCAATGAGCAGTTCTTC. It translates to CASSQGGNEQFF.

This clonotype was picked up many times. J is TRBJ2-7 and V is TRBV6-5, with 13 bases fitting TRBD2. V gave up 8 bases and J gave up 4 bases; unmatched junction bases: 23. The V gene's germline CDR1 is MNHEY and CDR2 SVGAGI. There are 20 residues in the CDR3. The CDR3 DNA reads as TGTGCCAGCTTCCCCAAGGGAACCGGACTAGCGGGGGCCCCGCTTTACGAGCAGTACTTC. Its protein product is CASFPKGTGLAGAPLYEQYF.

In regard to this clonotype: The CDR3 carries no conserved terminal phenylalanine or tryptophan, so it likely arises from a read error. The chain employs TRBV27 and TRBJ1-2; TRBD1 matches at 7 bases. CDR3 length: 15 residues. Trimming removed 6 bases from V and 2 bases from J; junction bases left unmatched: 9. Germline-derived CDR1 and CDR2 are MNHEY and SMNVEV (reference sequence). CDR3 coding DNA: TGTGCCAGCAGCTTTGGGGGACAGCCCAACTATGGCTACACCCTC. Its translation is CASSFGGQPNYGYTL.

Note on this clonotype: A much more abundant neighbour one base away suggests this may be a read error. This chain joins TRBV5-1 and TRBJ2-3; 7 bases line up with TRBD1. CDR3 length: 16 residues. Germline CDR1 and CDR2: SGHRS and YFSETQ. CDR3 coding DNA: TGCGCCAGCAGCTTGGTTAAGGGGGCCGGGACAGATGCGCAGTATTTT. This gives the protein CASSLVKGAGTDAQYF.

This chain links TRBV19 with TRBJ2-3; 8 bases are shared with TRBD1. The J segment lost 3 bases and the V segment lost 9 bases, leaving 8 bases of the junction unmatched. The CDR3 runs 14 residues. Per the germline V gene, CDR1 is LNHDA and CDR2 is SQIVND (reference sequence). CDR3 residues: CASTPRGRTDTQYF. The CDR3 region has the DNA TGTGCCAGCACCCCCAGGGGGCGGACAGATACGCAGTATTTT.

In its sample, this clonotype was seen many times. V is TRBV27 and J is TRBJ2-5; D possibly corresponds to TRBD1 (6 bases). Trimming stripped 0 bases from V and 4 bases from J, with 12 bases between. CDR3 length equals 15 residues. Per the germline V gene, CDR1 is MNHEY and CDR2 is SMNVEV (reference sequence). The CDR3, as DNA: TGTGCCAGCAGTTTATCGGGGGCCGGTTTAGAGACCCAGTACTTC. As protein: CASSLSGAGLETQYF.

The chain is built from TRBV27 and TRBJ2-7, with D perhaps TRBD1 or TRBD2 (5 bases each). This CDR3 has 14 amino acids. V was trimmed by 4 bases and J by 11 bases, leaving 21 bases between them. In germline, CDR1 is MNHEY, CDR2 SMNVEV (reference sequence). The CDR3 reads CASSSSGTQLLEYF. The DNA of the CDR3 is TGTGCCAGCAGTTCGTCCGGGACCCAACTTTTGGAGTACTTC.

The chain recombines TRBV12-3 or TRBV12-4 with TRBJ2-1; a weak D match, TRBD2 (6 bases). V was trimmed by 0 bases and J by 11 bases, leaving 14 bases between them. The CDR3 totals 14 residues. Written as DNA, the CDR3 is TGTGCCAGCAGTTTAGCGGGGGGAAATACTAAGCAGTTCTTC. It translates to CASSLAGGNTKQFF.

The table lists this clonotype with many counts. The rearrangement joins TRBV11-2 to TRBJ2-1, with a weak D call TRBD2 (6 bases). V was cut by 10 bases and J by 2 bases, with 9 bases left in between. Germline-derived CDR1 and CDR2 are SGHAT and FQNNGV. CDR3 size: 12 residues. The CDR3 loop is CAIAGTYNEQFF. The DNA for the CDR3 is TGTGCCATTGCGGGGACCTACAATGAGCAGTTCTTC. The full variable domain, rest sourced from reference TRBV11-2 and TRBJ2-1, is EAGVAQSPRYKIIEKRQSVAFWCNPISGHATLYWYQQILGQGPKLLIQFQNNGVVDDSQLPKDRFSAERLKGVDSTLKIQPAKLEDSAVYLCAIAGTYNEQFFGPGTRLTVL.

Ten or more counts support this clonotype. This chain joins TRBV28 and TRBJ1-5, with D perhaps matching TRBD1 (6 bases). V dropped 3 bases and J dropped 5 bases, with 20 bases sitting between them. Germline CDR1 MDHEN, CDR2 SYDVKM. CDR3 length: 17 amino acids. The CDR3 region has the DNA TGTGCCAGCAGTTTGTGGGACCGAAGGACAGTCTATCAGCCCCAGCATTTT. Its protein product is CASSLWDRRTVYQPQHF.

This clonotype occurred many times. J is TRBJ2-2 and V is TRBV6-5, with unresolved D. Germline CDR1 and CDR2: MNHEY and SVGAGI. This CDR3 has 13 residues. Trimming stripped 5 bases from V and 1 base from J, with 5 bases between. The CDR3 spells CASSPMNTGELFF. The CDR3 DNA is TGTGCCAGCAGTCCAATGAACACCGGGGAGCTGTTTTTT.

There are many counts of this clonotype. The rearrangement joins TRBV29-1 to TRBJ2-2; D is perhaps TRBD1 (6 bases). V shed 6 bases and J shed 15 bases, with 17 bases lying between them. The CDR3 consists of 11 residues. Germline V gene sequence: CDR1 SQVTM, CDR2 ANQGSEA. Written as DNA, the CDR3 is TGCAGCGTGGAGGACAGCCTTACGGTGTTTTTT. It is translated as CSVEDSLTVFF.

This clonotype was observed a single time. The chain is built from TRBV3-1 and TRBJ2-5; 14 bases map to TRBD2. Germline-derived CDR1 and CDR2 are LGHDT and YNNKEL (reference sequence). Germline trimming cut 4 bases from V and 4 bases from J; bases unmatched to any gene: 11. There are 18 residues in the CDR3. CDR3 residues: CASSPTSGRASIGETQYF. As DNA, the CDR3 is TGTGCCAGCAGCCCGACTAGCGGGAGGGCCAGTATAGGAGAGACCCAGTACTTC.

This clonotype was seen repeatedly, ten times or more. The chain couples TRBV20-1 to TRBJ1-1, with D hard to call. The CDR3 contains 13 residues. The germline gives CDR1 DFQATT, CDR2 SNEGSKA (reference sequence). V was trimmed by 0 bases and J by 1 base, leaving 6 bases between them. The CDR3 sequence: CSAREGKNTEAFF. DNA for the CDR3: TGCAGTGCTAGAGAGGGCAAGAACACTGAAGCTTTCTTT.

Comments on this clonotype: A much larger clonotype is one base distant, so this may be a read error. V gene TRBV7-9 combines with J gene TRBJ1-1; D is possibly TRBD1 (6 bases). The V gene's germline CDR1 is SEHNR and CDR2 FQNEAQ (reference sequence). This CDR3 has 15 amino acids. V lost 4 bases and J 11 bases, leaving 23 bases between the germline ends. In DNA form, the CDR3 reads TGTGCCAGCAGCTCTCCCCGGGACACGCTCCTTGATGCTTTCTTT. Its translation: CASSSPRDTLLDAFF.

The V gene is TRBV19, the J gene TRBJ2-5; 9 nucleotides line up with TRBD2. V shed 7 bases and J 1 base; nucleotides not matched to a gene: 4. Germline CDR1 reads LNHDA; CDR2 reads SQIVND (reference sequence). The CDR3 has 14 amino acids. CDR3 coding DNA: TGTGCCAGTACCCCGACTAGCGGCCAAGAGACCCAGTACTTC. This gives the protein CASTPTSGQETQYF. The variable domain in full, with the rest retrieved from reference TRBV19 and TRBJ2-5, is DGGITQSPKYLFRKEGQNVTLSCEQNLNHDAMYWYRQDPGQGLRLIYYSQIVNDFQKGDIAEGYSVSREKKESFPLTVTSAQKNPTAFYLCASTPTSGQETQYFGPGTRLLVL.

This clonotype turned up a few times. The chain has TRBV3-2 and TRBJ2-3; TRBD2 was called by the table and not checked on the DNA. TRBV3-2 is shown as a pseudogene. This CDR3 region has 16 residues. CDR3 sequence: CASSQDTSRHTDTQYF. Written as DNA, the CDR3 is TGTGCCAGCAGCCAAGATACTAGCAGACACACAGATACGCAGTATTTT.

The rearrangement uses TRBV12-3 or TRBV12-4 and TRBJ2-1; D is unclear. V shed 6 bases and J shed 6 bases, with 12 bases lying between them. This CDR3 comprises 13 residues. CDR3: CASSPIAGNEQFF. The CDR3 DNA is TGTGCCAGCAGCCCGATAGCAGGCAATGAGCAGTTCTTC.

A note on this clonotype: The junction and the germline gene differ at one end; a read error may be behind it. The chain is built from TRBV7-2 and TRBJ2-5; 7 bases fit TRBD2. Looked up from germline, CDR1 is SGHTA and CDR2 is FQGNSA. The CDR3 length is 14 residues. CDR3 residues: CASSFSGSKEAQYF. The CDR3 nucleotides are TGTGCCAGCAGCTTTAGCGGGTCAAAAGAGGCCCAGTACTTC.

A note on this clonotype: Being one base from a much bigger clone, this may be a read error. Given the absence of the conserved phenylalanine or tryptophan at the CDR3 end, a read error is likely. This chain connects TRBV6-6 to TRBJ2-3; possible D gene TRBD1, 5 bases. Germline CDR1 MNHNY, CDR2 SVGAGI (reference sequence). This CDR3 is built from 14 residues. Trimming shortened V by 9 bases and J by 0 bases, and 13 bases separated the two germline ends. Written as DNA, the CDR3 is TGTGCCAGTGCGACAGTATATAGCACAGATACGCAGTATTCT. This encodes CASATVYSTDTQYS.

A few counts support this clonotype. The V call is TRBV5-6, the J call TRBJ2-7, with D perhaps TRBD1 (6 bases). Germline CDR1 is SGHDT and CDR2 is YYEEEE. The CDR3 consists of 14 residues. Trimming removed 2 bases at V and 4 bases at J, with 13 bases between. The CDR3 coding sequence is TGTGCCAGCAGCTTCGGACAGCAAAATTACGAGCAGTACTTC. It translates to CASSFGQQNYEQYF.